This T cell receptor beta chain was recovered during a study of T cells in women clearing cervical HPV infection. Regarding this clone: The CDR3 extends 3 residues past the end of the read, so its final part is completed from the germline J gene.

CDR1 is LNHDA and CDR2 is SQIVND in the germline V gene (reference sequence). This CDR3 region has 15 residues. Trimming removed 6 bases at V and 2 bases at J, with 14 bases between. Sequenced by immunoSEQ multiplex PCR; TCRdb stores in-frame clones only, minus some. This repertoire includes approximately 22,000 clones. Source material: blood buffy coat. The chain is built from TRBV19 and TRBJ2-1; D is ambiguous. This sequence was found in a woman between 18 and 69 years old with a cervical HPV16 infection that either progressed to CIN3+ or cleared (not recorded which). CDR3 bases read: TGTGCCAGTAGCCCCCTAAGCGCAACCTACAATGAG. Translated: CASSPLSATYNE. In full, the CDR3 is CASSPLSATYNEQFF.